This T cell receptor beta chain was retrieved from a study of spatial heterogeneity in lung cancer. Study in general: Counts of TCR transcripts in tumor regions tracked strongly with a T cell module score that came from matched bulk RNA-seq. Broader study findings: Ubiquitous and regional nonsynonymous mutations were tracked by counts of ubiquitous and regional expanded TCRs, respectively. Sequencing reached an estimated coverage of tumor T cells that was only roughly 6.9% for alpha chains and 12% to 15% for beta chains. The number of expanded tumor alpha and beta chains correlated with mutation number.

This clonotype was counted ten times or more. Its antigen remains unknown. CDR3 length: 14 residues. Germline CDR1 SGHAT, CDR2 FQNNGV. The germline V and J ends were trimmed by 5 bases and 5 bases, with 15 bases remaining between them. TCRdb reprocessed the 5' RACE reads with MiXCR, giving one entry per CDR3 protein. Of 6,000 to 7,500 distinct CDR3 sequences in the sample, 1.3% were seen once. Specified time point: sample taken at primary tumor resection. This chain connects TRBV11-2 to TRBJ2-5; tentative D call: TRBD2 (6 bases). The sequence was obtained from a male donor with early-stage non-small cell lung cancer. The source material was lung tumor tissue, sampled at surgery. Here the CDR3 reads CASSTGDFLETQYF. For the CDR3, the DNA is TGTGCCAGCAGCACCGGGGACTTCCTGGAGACCCAGTACTTC.